This T cell receptor beta chain emerged from a study of STAT3 mutations in large granular lymphocyte leukemia. Study background: Over half of T-LGLL patients had one or more immunosuppressive regimens. Whole-study findings and limits: All newly emerging clones after therapy were STAT3 wild type. Sampling intervals varied between patients and samples. Every T-cell large granular lymphocyte leukemia patient had at least one immunodominant TCR beta clonotype.

As for this clone: What it binds is not known.

The V gene lost 0 bases and the J gene lost 5 bases, with 17 bases spanning the gap. Germline CDR1 MGHDK, CDR2 SYGVNS. This CDR3 region has 16 residues. Libraries were prepared by immunoSEQ multiplex PCR; TCRdb keeps only in-frame clonotypes and omits some of them. The table has some 10,000 clones, nearly 90% seen once. This chain links TRBV25-1 with TRBJ2-7; D call uncertain. Material for sequencing was peripheral blood mononuclear cells. The TCR was taken from a man between 60 and 70 years old with T-cell large granular lymphocyte leukemia. Some clones in this sample may be carry-over from other donors' samples. The CDR3 loop reads CASSEYQSHLRNEQYF. DNA of the CDR3: TGTGCCAGCAGTGAATATCAGTCCCACCTAAGGAACGAGCAGTACTTC.